The source of this T cell receptor beta chain is a study of sequential checkpoint blockade in melanoma. Study details: Randomization was 1:1 between first-line nivolumab→ipilimumab and ipilimumab→nivolumab.

This CDR3 contains 13 residues. From germline, CDR1 is MDHEN and CDR2 SYDVKM. Germline trimming cut 6 bases from V and 6 bases from J; bases unmatched to any gene: 3. Assay used: immunoSEQ multiplex PCR; TCRdb lists only in-frame clones, some missing. The sample holds around 20,000 clones, 56% seen once. This clone appeared a few times. As for treatment: randomized to nivolumab then ipilimumab (arm A) or the reverse (arm B). Live CD3+CD8+ CD19− CD56− cells were sorted from PBMCs. The sample here was CD8+ T cells sorted from blood (inferred from file names), taken from a patient given nivolumab and ipilimumab in sequence. The V and J genes are TRBV28 and TRBJ1-5; 9 bases fit TRBD1. The sequence was obtained from a human donor with melanoma. The CDR3 sequence: CASRRTGVQPQHF. The CDR3, as DNA: TGTGCCAGCAGACGGACAGGGGTTCAGCCCCAGCATTTT. Full variable domain (outside the CDR3, taken from reference TRBV28 and TRBJ1-5): DVKVTQSSRYLVKRTGEKVFLECVQDMDHENMFWYRQDPGLGLRLIYFSYDVKMKEKGDIPEGYSVSREKKERFSLILESASTNQTSMYLCASRRTGVQPQHFGDGTRLSIL.